This T cell receptor (beta chain) was observed in a study of cytomegalovirus exposure and HLA in healthy donors. Findings and caveats of the study: Judged likely to be a sequencing artifact was a cluster of highly shared sequence variants. For TCR beta chains, V- and J-gene trimming was later linked to a missense DCLRE1C variant. Reports credit the classifier with highly specific, highly sensitive diagnosis of cytomegalovirus status. Versus the approximately 670-donor mean, an Asian-associated ancestry cluster reportedly showed fewer N-insertions in a later analysis.

A multiplex PCR was run with 60 Vbeta primers and 13 Jbeta primers. This table comes from immunoSEQ multiplex PCR, and its TCRdb copy is limited to in-frame clones, with some not included. The sample carries over 65,000 clones, over 75% recorded once. Trimming stripped 8 bases from V and 7 bases from J, with 24 bases between. The CDR3 runs 16 residues. The germline CDR1 and CDR2 sequences are MRHNA and SNTAGT. As concerns this clone: Its target is unknown.

The sequence derives from a man in his fifties in good health and CMV-seronegative. The rearrangement joins TRBV6-4 to TRBJ1-5, with D perhaps TRBD1 (6 bases). Sequenced material: PBMCs. The chain's CDR3 is CASGANRESLGQPQHF. Here the CDR3 DNA reads TGTGCCAGCGGGGCAAACAGGGAATCTCTGGGGCAGCCCCAGCATTTT.